The subject of this entry is one T cell receptor beta chain. Its target is unknown. Incorporated into the TCR beta cDNA libraries were unique molecular identifiers, which served to reduce PCR and sequencing biases. cDNA molecules numbering 450,000 to 650,000 came from approximately 0.91 to 9.4 million T cells. From the PCR reads, TCRdb called clonotypes with MiXCR, one entry per CDR3 protein. The data show 450,000 to 650,000 distinct CDR3 sequences, about 44% seen once. Germline V gene sequence: CDR1 SGDLS, CDR2 YYNGEE. V dropped 0 bases and J dropped 5; count of bases not matched to a gene: 6. This CDR3 spans 17 amino acids. The sample comes from a study of post-analysis software for immune sequencing data. Study-wide context: Progressive-relapsing, secondary progressive and relapsing-remitting multiple sclerosis were among the disease courses included. Overall study findings and caveats: Controls had lower frequencies than patients of about 5 TRBV segments, which included TRBV5-6, TRBV5-1 and TRBV20-1. F measure clustering grouped samples strongly by preparation batch.

Sequencing used blood. The receptor's source is a girl aged 10-17 years with multiple sclerosis. The rearrangement links TRBV9 to TRBJ2-3, with TRBD2 matching 13 bases. In DNA form, the CDR3 reads TGTGCCAGCAGCGTAGATGGGACTAGCGGGGCTGGAGATACGCAGTATTTT. As protein: CASSVDGTSGAGDTQYF.